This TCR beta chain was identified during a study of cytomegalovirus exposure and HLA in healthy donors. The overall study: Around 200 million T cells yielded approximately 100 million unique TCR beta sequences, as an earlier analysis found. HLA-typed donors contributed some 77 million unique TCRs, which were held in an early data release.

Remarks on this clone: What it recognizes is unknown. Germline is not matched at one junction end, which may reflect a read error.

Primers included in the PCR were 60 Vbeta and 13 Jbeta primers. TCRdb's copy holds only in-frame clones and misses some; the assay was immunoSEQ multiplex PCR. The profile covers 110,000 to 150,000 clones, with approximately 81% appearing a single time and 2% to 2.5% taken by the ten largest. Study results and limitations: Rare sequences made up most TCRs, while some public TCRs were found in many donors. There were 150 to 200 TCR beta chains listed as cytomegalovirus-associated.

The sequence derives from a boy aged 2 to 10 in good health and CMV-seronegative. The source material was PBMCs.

For the CDR3, the DNA is TGTGCCAGCAGCTTCCAGGGGCCGCCGATCTTT. Translation gives CASSFQGPPIF. The rearrangement links TRBV7-9 to TRBJ1-1, with D perhaps matching TRBD1 (6 bases). Germline V lookup: CDR1 SEHNR, CDR2 FQNEAQ (reference sequence). This CDR3 is built from 11 residues.